These 15 T cell receptor beta chains were sequenced from one sample in a study of cytomegalovirus exposure and HLA in healthy donors. It was with 60 Vbeta and 13 Jbeta primers that the PCR ran. Clones were read by immunoSEQ multiplex PCR, and TCRdb kept only the in-frame ones, dropping some. The sample yields about 160,000 clones, 70% to 80% seen once. The sequenced sample consisted of PBMCs. The receptors stem from a man aged 25-45 years in good health and CMV-seropositive.

In its sample, this clone was seen a few times. The chain carries TRBV7-9 and TRBJ2-3; D might be TRBD1 (6 bases). Germline V gives CDR1 SEHNR, CDR2 FQNEAQ (reference sequence). The V end was cut by 4 bases, the J end by 3 bases, with 14 bases between. This CDR3 is 15 amino acids long. CDR3 residues: CASSSIRGITDTQYF. In DNA, the CDR3 is TGTGCCAGCAGCTCGATCAGGGGAATTACAGATACGCAGTATTTT.

The rearrangement links TRBV19 to TRBJ2-7; D is perhaps TRBD1 (6 bases). Germline values: CDR1 LNHDA, CDR2 SQIVND (reference sequence). There are 14 residues in the CDR3. Trimming cost V 3 bases and J 2 bases, with 11 bases left between them. The CDR3 loop reads CASSIAGETYEQYF. The CDR3 DNA reads TGTGCCAGTAGTATCGCAGGGGAAACCTACGAGCAGTACTTC.

The rearrangement links TRBV7-3 to TRBJ1-1; D uncertain. CDR3 length equals 14 residues. Germline CDR1 reads SGHTA; CDR2 reads FQGTGA. Deletions cut 2 bases from V and 2 bases from J, with 9 bases between. Written as DNA, the CDR3 is TGTGCCAGCAGCTTACAAGCCTCAAACACTGAAGCTTTCTTT. It codes for CASSLQASNTEAFF.

The chain recombines TRBV19 with TRBJ1-2, with D perhaps matching TRBD1 (6 bases). Germline V lookup: CDR1 LNHDA, CDR2 SQIVND (reference sequence). The CDR3 totals 17 residues. The V and J ends lost 4 bases and 0 bases respectively, with 18 bases between them. CDR3 sequence reads: CASSSGQLREANYGYTF. CDR3 sequence (DNA): TGTGCCAGTAGTAGTGGACAGCTTCGAGAGGCTAACTATGGCTACACCTTC.

This clone was found once. This CDR3 reads CASSGQGQDTQYF. The CDR3 DNA follows: TGTGCCAGCAGCGGACAGGGGCAGGATACGCAGTATTTT. The chain joins TRBV9 to TRBJ2-3; 8 bases fit TRBD1. The length of the CDR3 is 13 residues. Per the germline V gene, CDR1 is SGDLS and CDR2 is YYNGEE. After removal of 3 bases from V and 6 bases from J, the junction contained 3 bases not matched to a gene.

The rearrangement links TRBV12-5 to TRBJ2-3; D gene ambiguous. Germline lookup yields CDR1 LGHNT and CDR2 FRNRAP. This CDR3 region has 13 residues. Trimming cost V 5 bases and J 5 bases, with 11 bases left between them. CDR3 loop: CASGAALIDTQYF. Here the CDR3 DNA reads TGTGCTAGTGGTGCTGCCCTAATAGATACGCAGTATTTT.

The chain is built from TRBV2 and TRBJ2-3, with 7 bases aligning to TRBD1. J lost 10 bases, V lost 6 bases, and 7 bases had no gene match. The CDR3 totals 12 residues. Germline lookup yields CDR1 SNHLY and CDR2 FYNNEI. CDR3 residues: CASRGQAQAQYF. The CDR3 nucleotides read TGTGCCAGCAGAGGACAGGCCCAGGCGCAGTATTTT.

The chain is built from TRBV5-4 and TRBJ2-2, with 8 nucleotides matching TRBD2. The V segment lost 1 base and the J segment 3 bases; nucleotides outside the gene matches: 8. Germline V lookup: CDR1 SGHNT, CDR2 YYREEE (reference sequence). CDR3 length: 17 residues. CDR3 bases: TGTGCCAGCAGCTTGTTCCCGGGGGGGCGGTACACCGGGGAGCTGTTTTTT. Protein product: CASSLFPGGRYTGELFF.

V is TRBV28 and J is TRBJ1-2; unclear D gene. From germline, CDR1 is MDHEN and CDR2 SYDVKM. The CDR3 loop spans 13 amino acids. The V gene lost 7 bases and the J gene lost 5 bases, with 14 bases spanning the gap. CDR3 loop: CASNEEGRYGYTF. The CDR3 DNA reads as TGTGCCAGCAATGAGGAGGGAAGGTATGGCTACACCTTC.

A few counts support this clone. V and J are TRBV6-6 and TRBJ2-1, with 10 bases fitting TRBD1. V dropped 5 bases and J dropped 3; count of bases not matched to a gene: 7. The CDR3 runs to 16 residues. Germline V CDR1 and CDR2: MNHNY, SVGAGI (reference sequence). CDR3 bases: TGTGCCAGCAGTCCACCGACAGGGGGCCTCTACAATGAGCAGTTCTTC. This translates into CASSPPTGGLYNEQFF.

The chain carries TRBV11-2 and TRBJ1-5, with D unresolved. The CDR3 consists of 13 residues. Per the germline V gene, CDR1 is SGHAT and CDR2 is FQNNGV. Between the trimmed V and J ends, which lost 0 bases and 6 bases, there was a span of 6 bases. Here the CDR3 DNA reads TGTGCCAGCAGCTTAGATCGCGGTCAGCCCCAGCATTTT. Residues: CASSLDRGQPQHF.

The chain links TRBV5-1 to TRBJ2-7; D call uncertain. The CDR3 loop spans 13 amino acids. V was clipped by 0 bases and J by 0 bases, with 4 bases between them. From germline, CDR1 is SGHRS and CDR2 YFSETQ. The CDR3 region is CASSLVLSYEQYF. The CDR3 DNA follows: TGCGCCAGCAGCTTGGTCCTCTCCTACGAGCAGTACTTC.

This clone was counted a few times. J is TRBJ2-2 and V is TRBV29-1; weak D call: TRBD1 (6 bases). Looked up from germline, CDR1 is SQVTM and CDR2 is ANQGSEA. The V gene lost 5 bases and the J gene lost 5 bases, with 12 bases spanning the gap. The CDR3 has 13 residues. CDR3 protein: CSVLQGSTGELFF. CDR3 nucleotides: TGCAGCGTTTTACAGGGCTCGACCGGGGAGCTGTTTTTT.

J is TRBJ1-1 and V is TRBV18, with unresolved D. The CDR3 runs to 16 residues. Trimming stripped 6 bases from V and 3 bases from J, with 20 bases between. The V gene's germline CDR1 is KGHSH and CDR2 LQKENI. In nucleotides, the CDR3 is TGTGCCAGCTCCCTTCTCCCGGGCGGGGTCGACACTGAAGCTTTCTTT. It codes for CASSLLPGGVDTEAFF.

The rearrangement uses TRBV7-2 and TRBJ1-4; D is ambiguous. This CDR3 has 14 amino acids. Germline CDR1 SGHTA, CDR2 FQGNSA. V was shortened by 4 bases and J by 2 bases, with 8 bases between the two germline ends. CDR3: CASSSYVTNEKLFF. CDR3 DNA: TGTGCCAGCAGCTCGTATGTGACTAATGAAAAACTGTTTTTT.